These 5 T cell receptor beta chains originate from one sample sequenced in a study. TRBV12-4/TRBJ1-2 clonotypes were amplified with adaptor-ligated barcode primers. Via MiXCR, TCRdb re-called the multiplex PCR reads, giving one row per CDR3 protein. Of 350 to 450 distinct CDR3 sequences detected, about 34% appear once; the ten largest clones hold 50%. Treg sorting used a CD4+CD25+CD127-/low gate. The sample consisted of tumor-infiltrating Tregs sorted from the breast tumor. These receptors came from a female donor with breast cancer.

By its share, this clonotype is large (0.1 to 1%). The rearrangement uses TRBV12-3 or TRBV12-4 and TRBJ1-2, with a tentative D call TRBD1 (5 bases). The CDR3 is made up of 13 amino acids. Between the trimmed V and J ends, which lost 5 bases and 1 base, there was a span of 8 bases. CDR3 sequence (DNA): TGTGCCAGCAGTCACGACAGTAACTATGGCTACACCTTC. Translation: CASSHDSNYGYTF.

This sequence joins TRBV12-3 or TRBV12-4 and TRBJ1-2; D unclear. Trimming took 4 bases from V and 2 from J, leaving 5 bases between them. The CDR3 covers 12 residues. The CDR3 DNA follows: TGTGCCAGCAGTTCCTCAAACTATGGCTACACCTTC. It translates to CASSSSNYGYTF.

J is TRBJ1-2 and V is TRBV12-3 or TRBV12-4; D uncertain. This CDR3 spans 13 amino acids. Trimming took 1 base from V and 5 from J, leaving 8 bases between them. CDR3: CASSLEEGYGYTF. The CDR3 DNA reads as TGTGCCAGCAGTTTAGAGGAGGGTTATGGCTACACCTTC.

The chain carries TRBV12-3 or TRBV12-4 and TRBJ1-2, with D possibly TRBD1 on 6 matching bases. V gave up 5 bases and J gave up 8 bases, with 15 bases separating them. This CDR3 has 13 residues. CDR3 region: CASSRDRLRGYTF. Here the CDR3 DNA reads TGTGCCAGCAGTAGAGACAGGCTCCGAGGCTACACCTTC.

The rearrangement uses TRBV12-3 or TRBV12-4 and TRBJ1-2; possible D gene TRBD1, 5 bases. The CDR3 is 14 residues long. Trimming took 5 bases from V and 7 from J, leaving 17 bases between them. Here the CDR3 reads CASSQRYRMPGYTF. The CDR3 bases are TGTGCCAGCAGTCAAAGATACAGGATGCCTGGCTACACCTTC.